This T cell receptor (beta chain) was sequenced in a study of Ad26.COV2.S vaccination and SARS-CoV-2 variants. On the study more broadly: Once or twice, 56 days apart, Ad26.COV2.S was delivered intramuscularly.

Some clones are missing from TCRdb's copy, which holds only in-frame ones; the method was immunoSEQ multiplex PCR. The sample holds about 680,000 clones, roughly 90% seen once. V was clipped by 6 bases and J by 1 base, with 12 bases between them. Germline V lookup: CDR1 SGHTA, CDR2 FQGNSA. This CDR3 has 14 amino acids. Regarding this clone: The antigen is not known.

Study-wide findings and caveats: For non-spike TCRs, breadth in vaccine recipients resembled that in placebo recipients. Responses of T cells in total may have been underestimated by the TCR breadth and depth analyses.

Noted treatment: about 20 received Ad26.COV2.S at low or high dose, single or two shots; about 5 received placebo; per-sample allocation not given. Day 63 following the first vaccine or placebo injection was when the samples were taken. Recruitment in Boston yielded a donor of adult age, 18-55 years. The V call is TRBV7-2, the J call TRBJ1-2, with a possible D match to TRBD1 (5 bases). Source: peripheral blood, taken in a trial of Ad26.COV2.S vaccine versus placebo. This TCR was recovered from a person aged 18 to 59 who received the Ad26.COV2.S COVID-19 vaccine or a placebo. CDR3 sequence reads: CASRQVGRNYGYTF. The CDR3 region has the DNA TGTGCCAGCAGACAGGTCGGGCGTAACTATGGCTACACCTTC.